The next 19 T cell receptor beta chains were all read from a single sample in a study of CD8 T cell repertoires and HIV-1 epitope variants. Produced via immunoSEQ multiplex PCR; TCRdb's table is partial and in-frame only. In the table there are roughly 100,000 clones, 60% to 80% of which are singletons. The sample consisted of uncultured baseline CD8+ T cells from peripheral blood mononuclear cells (PBMCs). These receptors were taken from a male donor with HIV.

This clone occurred a few times. The V gene is TRBV2, the J gene TRBJ2-7, with 9 bases fitting TRBD1. There are 15 residues in the CDR3. Trimming took 6 bases from V and 3 from J; bases not matched to a gene: 9. Per germline, CDR1 SNHLY and CDR2 FYNNEI. The CDR3: CASRPTLTGGYEQYF. Written as DNA, the CDR3 is TGTGCCAGCAGGCCTACACTGACAGGGGGCTACGAGCAGTACTTC.

The J gene is TRBJ2-3, the V gene TRBV11-2; the match to TRBD2 covers 7 bases. Per germline, CDR1 SGHAT and CDR2 FQNNGV. The CDR3 totals 17 residues. J lost 5 bases, V lost 0 bases, and 11 bases had no gene match. CDR3 sequence reads: CASSLEGLRVSGDTQYF. The CDR3 bases are TGTGCCAGCAGCTTAGAGGGACTACGGGTTTCAGGAGATACGCAGTATTTT.

Details on this clone: The identical CDR3 is also encoded by other nucleotide sequences in the sample. The rearrangement links TRBV9 to TRBJ2-7; TRBD1 is a possible D gene (6 bases). The germline V gene encodes CDR1 SGDLS and CDR2 YYNGEE. CDR3 length: 13 amino acids. Between the trimmed V and J ends, which lost 0 bases and 3 bases, there was a span of 7 bases. Written as DNA, the CDR3 is TGTGCCAGCAGCGTAGAACAGGGCTACGAGCAGTACTTC. It codes for CASSVEQGYEQYF.

The rearrangement links TRBV6-1 to TRBJ1-2; perhaps TRBD1 as D (5 bases). The V gene's germline CDR1 is MNHNS and CDR2 SASEGT. With 1 base removed from V and 2 bases from J, the gap between germline ends came to 11 bases. The CDR3 runs to 15 residues. CDR3 in amino acids: CASSEVMTVNYGYTF. The CDR3 DNA reads TGTGCCAGCAGTGAAGTGATGACAGTAAACTATGGCTACACCTTC.

V is TRBV5-1 and J is TRBJ2-1, with 8 bases lining up with TRBD2. The germline V gene has CDR1 SGHRS and CDR2 YFSETQ. The CDR3 runs to 15 residues. Germline trimming cut 0 bases from V and 7 bases from J; bases unmatched to any gene: 6. The DNA of the CDR3 is TGCGCCAGCAGCTTGGCCGGGGGGGCGCGAAATGAGCAGTTCTTC. This sequence encodes CASSLAGGARNEQFF.

The CDR3 DNA is TGTGCCAGCAGCTTGGAGGGGAGCTACGAGCAGTACTTC. Protein sequence: CASSLEGSYEQYF. The chain uses TRBV5-4 and TRBJ2-7; D tentatively reads TRBD1 or TRBD2 (5 bases each). V was shortened by 0 bases and J by 3 bases, with 7 bases between the two germline ends. Germline V gene sequence: CDR1 SGHNT, CDR2 YYREEE (reference sequence). The CDR3 loop spans 13 amino acids.

The J gene is TRBJ2-1, the V gene TRBV28, with a possible D match to TRBD2 (6 bases). The germline gives CDR1 MDHEN, CDR2 SYDVKM. V shed 3 bases and J shed 6 bases, with 24 bases lying between them. This CDR3 has 18 amino acids. The CDR3 loop reads CASSFLWPSTGVSNEQFF. The CDR3 DNA reads as TGTGCCAGCAGTTTCCTCTGGCCTAGCACGGGAGTCAGCAATGAGCAGTTCTTC.

The chain recombines TRBV19 with TRBJ1-5; the D gene is possibly TRBD1 (6 bases). Germline CDR1 is LNHDA and CDR2 is SQIVND (reference sequence). This CDR3 has 12 residues. V was trimmed by 9 bases and J by 5 bases, leaving 11 bases between them. Here the CDR3 DNA reads TGTGCCAGCGGGGGCTGGGATCAGCCCCAGCATTTT. This encodes CASGGWDQPQHF. Combining the CDR3 with reference TRBV19 and TRBJ1-5 gives the whole variable domain DGGITQSPKYLFRKEGQNVTLSCEQNLNHDAMYWYRQDPGQGLRLIYYSQIVNDFQKGDIAEGYSVSREKKESFPLTVTSAQKNPTAFYLCASGGWDQPQHFGDGTRLSIL.

CDR3 nucleotides: TGTGCCAGCAGCTCAAAGGGTCTCGGCTACGAGCAGTACTTC. This translates into CASSSKGLGYEQYF. The V and J genes are TRBV7-8 and TRBJ2-7; D gene uncertain. Per germline, CDR1 SGHVS and CDR2 FQNEAQ. The CDR3 covers 14 residues. Trimming took 4 bases from V and 3 from J, leaving 13 bases between them.

This chain links TRBV4-3 with TRBJ2-7; D is unresolved. V lost 1 base to trimming and J lost 0 bases, with 7 bases between them. The CDR3 is made up of 14 amino acids. Germline-derived CDR1 and CDR2 are LGHNA and YSLEER. The CDR3 loop is CASSQADHSYEQYF. CDR3 coding DNA: TGCGCCAGCAGCCAAGCGGACCACTCCTACGAGCAGTACTTC.

This clone has a single count. This rearrangement joins TRBV28 to TRBJ1-2; D is perhaps TRBD1 (6 bases). Germline CDR1 is MDHEN and CDR2 is SYDVKM. The CDR3 runs 15 residues. Trimming pared 2 bases from V and 4 bases from J, leaving 14 bases between. The CDR3 DNA reads as TGTGCCAGCAGTTTACTCAACAGGGTTACCTATGGCTACACCTTC. Its translation: CASSLLNRVTYGYTF.

This chain uses TRBV19 with TRBJ2-5, with D maybe TRBD1 (5 bases). This CDR3 comprises 13 residues. The germline V gene has CDR1 LNHDA and CDR2 SQIVND (reference sequence). Trimming cost V 4 bases and J 2 bases, with 8 bases left between them. CDR3 coding DNA: TGTGCCAGTAGTACGACAGTTCAAGAGACCCAGTACTTC. Translated, it gives CASSTTVQETQYF.

This sequence joins TRBV7-9 and TRBJ2-7, with D perhaps matching TRBD2 (6 bases). The germline V gene has CDR1 SEHNR and CDR2 FQNEAQ (reference sequence). Trimming left V 4 bases short and J 3 bases short, with 13 bases between. The CDR3 loop spans 14 amino acids. CDR3 sequence: CASSSPGLDYEQYF. The CDR3 DNA reads as TGTGCCAGCAGCTCCCCGGGACTGGACTACGAGCAGTACTTC.

This chain links TRBV5-5 with TRBJ1-2, with unresolved D. Per the germline V gene, CDR1 is SGHKS and CDR2 is YYEKEE (reference sequence). V lost 1 base and J 7 bases, leaving 11 bases between the germline ends. The CDR3 totals 13 residues. CDR3 amino acids: CASSLKLVGGYTF. The CDR3 DNA follows: TGTGCCAGCAGCTTGAAGTTAGTGGGTGGCTACACCTTC.

The chain joins TRBV27 to TRBJ1-2, with 7 bases lining up with TRBD1. The V segment lost 8 bases and the J segment 0 bases; nucleotides outside the gene matches: 0. The germline gives CDR1 MNHEY, CDR2 SMNVEV (reference sequence). CDR3 length equals 12 residues. CDR3 loop: CASGTANYGYTF. CDR3 nucleotide sequence: TGTGCCAGCGGGACAGCTAACTATGGCTACACCTTC.

The V call is TRBV6-5, the J call TRBJ2-7; 10 bases line up with TRBD2. The ends lost 6 bases at V and 7 bases at J; junction bases unmatched: 9. The CDR3 is 14 residues long. CDR1 is MNHEY and CDR2 is SVGAGI in the germline V gene. CDR3 sequence: CASSAGLANGEQYF. The CDR3 region has the DNA TGTGCCAGCAGCGCGGGACTAGCGAATGGGGAGCAGTACTTC.

Only one count was recorded for this clone. The rearrangement uses TRBV7-9 and TRBJ2-5; 7 nucleotides match TRBD1. CDR3 size: 16 residues. The germline V gene has CDR1 SEHNR and CDR2 FQNEAQ (reference sequence). The junction had 10 bases not matched to a gene; V was cut back by 6 bases and J by 0 bases. The CDR3 DNA sequence: TGTGCCAGCAGTTACGACAGGGAGATTCACCAAGAGACCCAGTACTTC. Protein: CASSYDREIHQETQYF.

The genes are TRBV27 and TRBJ1-1; a weak D match, TRBD1 (6 bases). The V gene's germline CDR1 is MNHEY and CDR2 SMNVEV (reference sequence). The CDR3 runs to 15 residues. V was clipped by 6 bases and J by 1 base, with 15 bases between them. The CDR3: CASRQQTRGNTEAFF. As DNA, the CDR3 is TGTGCCAGCAGGCAACAAACCAGGGGGAACACTGAAGCTTTCTTT.

This clone has just a few counts. The J gene is TRBJ2-1, the V gene TRBV10-3; D gene unclear. This CDR3 has 12 amino acids. V dropped 0 bases and J dropped 8 bases, with 5 bases sitting between them. Per the germline V gene, CDR1 is ENHRY and CDR2 is SYGVKD. Written as DNA, the CDR3 is TGTGCCATCAGTGAGTCGGTGGATGAGCAGTTCTTC. It is translated as CAISESVDEQFF.